Reported below is one T cell receptor (beta chain). Sequencing used immunoSEQ multiplex PCR; TCRdb keeps in-frame clones, though not all of them. The table shows around 100,000 clones, with 84% occurring only once. CDR1 and CDR2 (germline): LNHNV, YYDKDF (reference sequence). V lost 1 base, J lost 6 bases, and 5 bases stayed unmatched. This CDR3 is built from 15 residues. These data belong to a study of blood T cell repertoires in COVID-19. The chain links TRBV15 to TRBJ1-4, with TRBD1 identical over 7 bases. Sequencing used peripheral blood. The sequence derives from a human donor in a cohort sampled during active COVID-19. The CDR3 region has the DNA TGTGCCACCAGCAGAGGGGGACAGAGCGATGAAAAACTGTTTTTT. This gives the protein CATSRGGQSDEKLFF.